This TCR beta chain comes out of a study of tumor-infiltrating lymphocytes in oesophageal squamous cell carcinoma. CDR3 length: 16 amino acids. The V segment lost 1 base and the J segment 2 bases; nucleotides outside the gene matches: 5. Germline assignment: CDR1 SGHTA and CDR2 FQGNSA. TCRdb re-derived calls from the PCR reads in MiXCR, one entry per CDR3 protein. This table holds 9,500 to 15,000 distinct CDR3 sequences, about 52% found once. The sequenced material came from esophageal tumor tissue. The receptor's source is a female donor with esophageal squamous cell carcinoma. The V and J genes are TRBV7-2 and TRBJ2-5; TRBD1 matches 9 bases. CDR3 nucleotides: TGTGCCAGCAGCTTAGGGGCCGGGACAGGGCAAGAGACCCAGTACTTC. It yields the protein CASSLGAGTGQETQYF.